Listed below are T cell receptor beta chains from one sample, sequenced in a study of shared clonotypes between healthy human individuals. Profiling relied on immunoSEQ multiplex PCR, and the TCRdb table lists in-frame clones only, not all of them. The table includes approximately 2.4 million clones, under 97% detected once. The sample was naive CD4+ T cells sorted from blood. These receptors originate from a man between 18 and 35 years old in good health. Each CDR3 is given with its conserved first and last residue. Fields, in order: clone size, D gene, J gene, V gene, CDR3 DNA, CDR3 protein. The D gene is left open where the match is weak. A clone size is listed for some rows: how often the clone was seen (once, few, many), or a class if it is expanded.

NA	NA	TRBJ2-3	TRBV6-1	TGTGCCAGCGAATCGACTGGCACAGATACGCAGTATTTT	CASESTGTDTQYF
NA	NA	TRBJ1-1	TRBV7-2	TGTGCCAGCAGCTTAGGTCCGGTGAACACTGAAGCTTTCTTT	CASSLGPVNTEAFF
NA	NA	TRBJ1-3	TRBV10-2	TGCGCCAGCAGAGACACCGGGAACACCATATATTTT	CASRDTGNTIYF
NA	NA	TRBJ2-2	TRBV5-1	TGCGCCAGCAGCTTGGGGACAACCGGGAACACCGGGGAGCTGTTTTTT	CASSLGTTGNTGELFF
NA	NA	TRBJ1-5	TRBV5-1	TGCGCCAGCAGCTTGGGAGGGATTAGCAATCAGCCCCAGCATTTT	CASSLGGISNQPQHF
NA	NA	TRBJ2-7	TRBV19	TGTGCCAGTAGTATCCGTTTGGGGTACGAGCAGTACTTC	CASSIRLGYEQYF
NA	TRBD2	TRBJ2-5	TRBV6-5	TGTGCCAGCAGACTAGCGGGAGTTGAGACCCAGTACTTC	CASRLAGVETQYF
few	NA	TRBJ1-1	TRBV30	TGTGCCGTACAGGCGAACACTGAAGCTTTCTTT	CAVQANTEAFF
NA	NA	TRBJ2-5	TRBV6-6	TGTGCCAGCAGAGAGACTCCATACCAAGAGACCCAGTACTTC	CASRETPYQETQYF
NA	TRBD1	TRBJ1-2	TRBV28	TGTGCCAGCAGAGGGACAGGGACCAACTATGGCTACACCTTC	CASRGTGTNYGYTF
NA	TRBD1	TRBJ2-1	TRBV5-3	TGTGCCAGAAGCCAGACAGGGGGTAATAGATGGAATGAGCAGTTCTTC	CARSQTGGNRWNEQFF
NA	TRBD1	TRBJ2-3	TRBV5-1	TGCGCCAGCAGCCCTGGACAGGGCCCCACAGATACGCAGTATTTT	CASSPGQGPTDTQYF
NA	NA	TRBJ1-1	TRBV30	TGTGCCTGGAGTGTAATTGTACGGCAGGGAAGCCCCCTGGTTCCTGAAGCTTTCTTT	CAWSVIVRQGSPLVPEAFF
NA	NA	TRBJ1-2	TRBV6-5	TGTGCCAGCAGTTACTCTCTCTCCGAGGGCGGCTACACCTTC	CASSYSLSEGGYTF
NA	TRBD1	TRBJ2-2	TRBV25-1	TGTGCCAGCATCGGACAGGGAGTAGCCGGGGAGCTGTTTTTT	CASIGQGVAGELFF
NA	NA	TRBJ2-5	TRBV19	TGTGCCAGTAGTATTTCGGGGTCGGAGACCCAGTACTTC	CASSISGSETQYF
NA	NA	TRBJ1-3	TRBV7-9	TGTGCCAGCAGCTTAGCGGCCCCGAGCTCTGGAAACACCATATATTTT	CASSLAAPSSGNTIYF
NA	NA	TRBJ1-1	TRBV10-3	TGTGCCACCCGGGGCGGGGGTGATACTGAAGCTTTCTTT	CATRGGGDTEAFF
once	TRBD2	TRBJ2-2	TRBV18	TGTGCCAGCTCACCCTCTAGAACCGGGACTACGAACACCGGGGAGCTGTTTTTT	CASSPSRTGTTNTGELFF
NA	NA	TRBJ2-7	TRBV27	TGTGCCAGCAGTCGGGGGTACGAGCAGTACTTC	CASSRGYEQYF
NA	NA	TRBJ2-6	TRBV27	TGTGCCAGCAGTTTATCTCCAGCCCTCGGGGCCAACGTCCTGACTTTC	CASSLSPALGANVLTF
NA	NA	TRBJ2-7	TRBV30	TGTGCCTGGAGTCCCTACAGTTTGTCCTACGAGCAGTACTTC	CAWSPYSLSYEQYF